Below, 27 T cell receptor beta chains from the same sample are listed, as sequenced in a study of shared clonotypes between healthy human individuals. Here immunoSEQ multiplex PCR was the method, and the copy in TCRdb shows in-frame clones only, minus some. The table has some 2 million clones, about 94% seen once. Cells designated naive CD8 were CD45RO-negative and were positively selected for CCR7, with terminally differentiated effector memory CD45RA+ cells excluded. The sample was naive CD8+ T cells sorted from blood. The source is a man younger than 35 in good health.

Worth noting for this clone: Other DNA sequences in this specimen translate into the identical CDR3. V is TRBV27 and J is TRBJ2-7, with D tentatively TRBD2 (5 bases). The CDR3 has 13 residues. Per the germline V gene, CDR1 is MNHEY and CDR2 is SMNVEV (reference sequence). V was shortened by 5 bases and J by 2 bases, with 10 bases between the two germline ends. The CDR3 loop is CASSRGLTYEQYF. The CDR3 nucleotides are TGTGCCAGCAGTCGCGGACTTACCTACGAGCAGTACTTC.

About this clone: This CDR3 is also generated by other DNA sequences in the sample. This chain joins TRBV6-5 and TRBJ1-1; tentatively, D is TRBD1 (5 bases). Germline loops: CDR1 MNHEY, CDR2 SVGAGI. Trimming cost V 0 bases and J 4 bases, with 9 bases left between them. This CDR3 comprises 14 residues. The CDR3 DNA reads as TGTGCCAGCAGTTACTCGGGACTTCCCACTGAAGCTTTCTTT. Translation: CASSYSGLPTEAFF.

This chain joins TRBV7-8 and TRBJ2-5; D not resolved. Germline V gives CDR1 SGHVS, CDR2 FQNEAQ. The V end was cut by 3 bases, the J end by 0 bases, with 11 bases between. The CDR3 covers 15 residues. The CDR3, as DNA: TGTGCCAGCAGCTTCTTAGAATTGTACCAAGAGACCCAGTACTTC. Translated, it gives CASSFLELYQETQYF.

This clone was found a few times. Within the sample, other DNA sequences also encode this same CDR3. This chain uses TRBV6-5 with TRBJ2-1; D perhaps matches TRBD2 (5 bases). V dropped 0 bases and J dropped 0 bases, with 6 bases sitting between them. Germline CDR1 MNHEY, CDR2 SVGAGI. This CDR3 is built from 15 residues. The chain's CDR3 is CASSYSGSSYNEQFF. The CDR3 coding sequence is TGTGCCAGCAGTTACTCGGGGAGCTCCTACAATGAGCAGTTCTTC.

This clone was observed once. The sample contains more than one DNA sequence encoding this CDR3. The gene calls are TRBV5-6 and TRBJ2-7; D ambiguous. This CDR3 has 12 amino acids. Trimming cost V 0 bases and J 3 bases, with 4 bases left between them. Germline V gene data show CDR1 as SGHDT and CDR2 as YYEEEE. The DNA of the CDR3 is TGTGCCAGCAGCTTGGAACACTACGAGCAGTACTTC. Residues: CASSLEHYEQYF.

The chain carries TRBV9 and TRBJ2-3; D not resolved. Germline assignment: CDR1 SGDLS and CDR2 YYNGEE. V lost 1 base and J 1 base, leaving 7 bases between the germline ends. The CDR3 is 14 residues long. The CDR3 bases are TGTGCCAGCAGCGTATACTGGGGCACAGATACGCAGTATTTT. Translating gives CASSVYWGTDTQYF.

In regard to this clone: The identical CDR3 is also encoded by other nucleotide sequences in the sample. This chain joins TRBV7-9 and TRBJ2-7; D uncertain. The CDR3 totals 12 residues. V was trimmed by 4 bases and J by 1 base, leaving 5 bases between them. Germline V CDR1 and CDR2: SEHNR, FQNEAQ (reference sequence). CDR3 in amino acids: CASSSASYEQYF. The CDR3 bases are TGTGCCAGCAGCTCGGCGTCCTACGAGCAGTACTTC.

On this clone itself: Distinct nucleotide sequences in the sample also encode this CDR3. For the CDR3, the DNA is TGTGCCAGCAGCCCATCAGCGGATACGCAGTATTTT. This translates into CASSPSADTQYF. The V gene is TRBV27, the J gene TRBJ2-3; no firm D call. The CDR3 totals 12 residues. V dropped 6 bases and J dropped 6 bases, with 10 bases sitting between them. The germline V gene has CDR1 MNHEY and CDR2 SMNVEV (reference sequence).

CDR3 sequence reads: CASSYRDRDYEQYF. In DNA, the CDR3 is TGTGCCAGCAGCTACCGGGACAGGGACTACGAGCAGTACTTC. The chain recombines TRBV7-2 with TRBJ2-7; TRBD1 aligns across 9 bases. V lost 4 bases to trimming and J lost 3 bases; unmatched junction nucleotides: 4. In germline, CDR1 is SGHTA, CDR2 FQGNSA. The CDR3 is 14 amino acids. Variable domain in full (rest from reference TRBV7-2 and TRBJ2-7): GAGVSQSPSNKVTEKGKDVELRCDPISGHTALYWYRQSLGQGLEFLIYFQGNSAPDKSGLPSDRFSAERTGGSVSTLTIQRTQQEDSAVYLCASSYRDRDYEQYFGPGTRLTVT.

The V gene is TRBV5-6, the J gene TRBJ2-2; D is undetermined. This CDR3 contains 18 residues. Germline CDR1 reads SGHDT; CDR2 reads YYEEEE. Trimming removed 0 bases at V and 0 bases at J, with 15 bases between. The CDR3 loop is CASSLVDSPFTNTGELFF. As DNA, the CDR3 is TGTGCCAGCAGCTTGGTGGATAGCCCGTTTACGAACACCGGGGAGCTGTTTTTT. Looking up the rest from reference TRBV5-6 and TRBJ2-2 gives the full variable domain: DAGVTQSPTHLIKTRGQQVTLRCSPKSGHDTVSWYQQALGQGPQFIFQYYEEEERQRGNFPDRFSGHQFPNYSSELNVNALLLGDSALYLCASSLVDSPFTNTGELFFGEGSRLTVL.

Comment on this clone: The sample contains more than one DNA sequence encoding this CDR3. J is TRBJ2-1 and V is TRBV19, with D tentatively TRBD1 (5 bases). The CDR3 loop spans 14 amino acids. CDR1 is LNHDA and CDR2 is SQIVND in the germline V gene (reference sequence). With 5 bases removed from V and 0 bases from J, the gap between germline ends came to 8 bases. CDR3 in DNA: TGTGCCAGTAGTCAGGGCAGCTCCTACAATGAGCAGTTCTTC. Its protein product is CASSQGSSYNEQFF.

Comment on this clone: In the same sample, other DNA sequences code for this CDR3. The chain has TRBV11-2 and TRBJ2-2; D is uncertain. Trimming took off 3 bases at V and 5 bases at J, with 7 bases between the two ends. Per the germline V gene, CDR1 is SGHAT and CDR2 is FQNNGV. This CDR3 contains 13 residues. CDR3 amino acids: CASSLVGTGELFF. In DNA, the CDR3 is TGTGCCAGCAGCTTGGTCGGGACCGGGGAGCTGTTTTTT.

This chain connects TRBV25-1 to TRBJ2-7; no clear D gene. Germline V CDR1 and CDR2: MGHDK, SYGVNS. V lost 1 base and J lost 0, with 7 bases in between. This CDR3 is built from 14 residues. The CDR3 here is CASSESSASYEQYF. The CDR3 DNA follows: TGTGCCAGCAGTGAATCTTCCGCCTCCTACGAGCAGTACTTC.

A few counts support this clone. Additional DNA sequences in this sample encode the identical CDR3. The rearrangement uses TRBV5-4 and TRBJ2-7; 10 bases fit TRBD1. Germline V lookup: CDR1 SGHNT, CDR2 YYREEE (reference sequence). The CDR3 is 13 residues long. V shed 3 bases and J 3 bases; nucleotides not matched to a gene: 0. CDR3 DNA: TGTGCCAGCAGCTGGACAGGGGGCTACGAGCAGTACTTC. Translating it yields CASSWTGGYEQYF.

About this clone: Within the sample, other DNA sequences also encode this same CDR3. V gene TRBV25-1 combines with J gene TRBJ2-7; the D is unclear. The CDR3 length is 12 residues. The V end lost 2 bases, the J end lost 4 bases, and 6 bases lay between the germline ends. CDR1 is MGHDK and CDR2 is SYGVNS in the germline V gene. The CDR3 bases are TGTGCCAGCAGTGAACTCGGGTACGAGCAGTACTTC. This translates into CASSELGYEQYF.

The chain recombines TRBV29-1 with TRBJ2-2; 9 bases are a match to TRBD2. CDR1 is SQVTM, CDR2 ANQGSEA, per germline. This CDR3 has 16 residues. J gave up 5 bases and V 7 bases, and 14 bases lay outside the gene matches. CDR3: CSAPMGGRAGTGELFF. The CDR3 nucleotides are TGCAGCGCCCCAATGGGCGGGAGGGCGGGGACCGGGGAGCTGTTTTTT.

This clone was seen a few times. Different DNA sequences within this sample yield the same CDR3. The chain recombines TRBV6-5 with TRBJ2-2; D gene uncertain. CDR3 size: 11 residues. Trimming shortened V by 6 bases and J by 1 base, and 0 bases separated the two germline ends. The V gene's germline CDR1 is MNHEY and CDR2 SVGAGI. The CDR3 DNA is TGTGCCAGCAGGAACACCGGGGAGCTGTTTTTT. This translates into CASRNTGELFF.

This clone appeared once. The chain is built from TRBV7-8 and TRBJ2-3; D perhaps matches TRBD2 (6 bases). This CDR3 has 16 residues. CDR1 and CDR2 (germline): SGHVS, FQNEAQ. The ends were cut back, 4 bases at V and 0 bases at J, with 14 bases in the middle. The CDR3 nucleotides read TGTGCCAGCAGCTACTCGCTAGCGTTCAGCACAGATACGCAGTATTTT. Its translation is CASSYSLAFSTDTQYF.

The chain is built from TRBV12-2 and TRBJ1-5. TRBV12-2 is a documented pseudogene. The CDR3 is made up of 16 amino acids. CDR3 coding DNA: TGTGCAAGTCGCTTAGAATCATGGGTTAGCAATCAGCCCCAGCATTTT. The encoded protein is CASRLESWVSNQPQHF.

CDR3 residues: CATGTDLNQPQHF. CDR3 nucleotides: TGTGCCACCGGGACAGATCTCAATCAGCCCCAGCATTTT. The chain uses TRBV10-3 and TRBJ1-5, with 7 bases lining up with TRBD1. Germline V CDR1 and CDR2: ENHRY, SYGVKD. There are 13 residues in the CDR3. The ends lost 10 bases at V and 3 bases at J; junction bases unmatched: 6.

V gene TRBV6-5 combines with J gene TRBJ1-1; D is unresolved. Trimming stripped 2 bases from V and 5 bases from J, with 6 bases between. The V gene's germline CDR1 is MNHEY and CDR2 SVGAGI. The CDR3 consists of 12 residues. The CDR3 reads CASSYDQTEAFF. CDR3 nucleotides: TGTGCCAGCAGTTACGACCAGACTGAAGCTTTCTTT.

The chain uses TRBV27 and TRBJ2-5, with D tentatively TRBD2 (6 bases). The CDR3 is 15 amino acids. Germline V gene sequence: CDR1 MNHEY, CDR2 SMNVEV (reference sequence). Trimming cost V 5 bases and J 2 bases, with 15 bases left between them. CDR3 DNA sequence: TGTGCCAGCAGTCCCTTGACCGGAGGGCAAGAGACCCAGTACTTC. Translated: CASSPLTGGQETQYF.

The chain couples TRBV5-8 to TRBJ2-7; TRBD1 is a possible D gene (5 bases). V lost 1 base and J lost 1, with 9 bases in between. CDR1 is SGHTS and CDR2 is YDEGEE in the germline V gene. There are 14 residues in the CDR3. The CDR3 spells CASSLNGQSYEQYF. CDR3 bases: TGTGCCAGCAGCTTGAATGGACAATCCTACGAGCAGTACTTC.

Concerning this clone itself: Distinct nucleotide sequences in the sample also encode this CDR3. The chain uses TRBV30 and TRBJ2-7; TRBD2 aligns across 9 bases. The CDR3 is made up of 15 amino acids. V lost 3 bases and J lost 1; bases outside the gene matches: 7. Germline V gene sequence: CDR1 GTSNPN, CDR2 SVGIG (reference sequence). Written as DNA, the CDR3 is TGTGCCTGGAGAGTCCTGCGGGGGGGATCCTACGAGCAGTACTTC. Protein sequence: CAWRVLRGGSYEQYF.

CDR3 loop: CASSYPYRETGELFF. DNA for the CDR3: TGTGCCAGCAGCTACCCCTACAGGGAGACCGGGGAGCTGTTTTTT. The chain links TRBV7-9 to TRBJ2-2, with a weak D call TRBD1 (6 bases). V was clipped by 4 bases and J by 5 bases, with 14 bases between them. The CDR3 has 15 amino acids. Germline V gene sequence: CDR1 SEHNR, CDR2 FQNEAQ (reference sequence).

This clone showed up just once. The genes are TRBV2 and TRBJ1-4; D remains unclear. V lost 10 bases and J lost 12, with 24 bases in between. CDR1 is SNHLY and CDR2 is FYNNEI in the germline V gene. CDR3 length: 14 amino acids. The CDR3 coding sequence is TGTGCCACGAAGGGTTTCCGACCGGCGGCGGAACTGTTTTTT. This gives the protein CATKGFRPAAELFF.

This clone is a singleton in its sample. J is TRBJ2-7 and V is TRBV13; D perhaps matches TRBD1 (5 bases). This CDR3 is built from 15 residues. The V end lost 1 base, the J end lost 4 bases, and 14 bases lay between the germline ends. Germline values: CDR1 PRHDT, CDR2 FYEKMQ (reference sequence). Here the CDR3 DNA reads TGTGCCAGCAGCTTAGTTGCAGGGCCTAGGTACGAGCAGTACTTC. It is translated as CASSLVAGPRYEQYF.